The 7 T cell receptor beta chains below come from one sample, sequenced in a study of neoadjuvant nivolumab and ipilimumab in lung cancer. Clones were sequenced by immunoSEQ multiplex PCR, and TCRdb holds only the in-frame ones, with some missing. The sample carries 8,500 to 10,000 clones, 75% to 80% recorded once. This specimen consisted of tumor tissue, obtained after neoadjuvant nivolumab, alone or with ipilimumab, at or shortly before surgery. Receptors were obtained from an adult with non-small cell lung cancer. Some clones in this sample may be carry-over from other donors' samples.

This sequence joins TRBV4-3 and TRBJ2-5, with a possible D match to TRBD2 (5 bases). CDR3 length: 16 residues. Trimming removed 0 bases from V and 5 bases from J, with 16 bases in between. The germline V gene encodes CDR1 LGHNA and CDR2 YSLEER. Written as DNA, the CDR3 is TGCGCCAGCAGCCAAGATCTAAGAGGGTTCGGGGAGACCCAGTACTTC. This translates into CASSQDLRGFGETQYF.

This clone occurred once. In DNA form, the CDR3 reads TGTGCCAGCAGCCAACTTTCGAGAGGCCCGACAGGGGACTACACTGAAGCTTTCTTT. Protein: CASSQLSRGPTGDYTEAFF. The chain has TRBV14 and TRBJ1-1, with 8 bases that match TRBD1. The V segment lost 2 bases and the J segment 3 bases; nucleotides outside the gene matches: 17. Germline V gene data show CDR1 as SGHDN and CDR2 as FVKESK. CDR3 length: 19 amino acids.

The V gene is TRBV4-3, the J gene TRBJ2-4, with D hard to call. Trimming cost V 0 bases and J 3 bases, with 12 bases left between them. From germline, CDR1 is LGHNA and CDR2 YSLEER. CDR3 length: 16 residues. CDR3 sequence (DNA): TGCGCCAGCAGCCAAGATTTGGGGAATGGCAAAAACATTCAGTACTTC. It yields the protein CASSQDLGNGKNIQYF.

The CDR3 loop reads CASSLDYSFGYTF. The CDR3 DNA reads as TGTGCCAGCAGCTTAGACTATTCCTTTGGCTACACCTTC. This chain uses TRBV11-2 with TRBJ1-2; D is uncertain. Germline-derived CDR1 and CDR2 are SGHAT and FQNNGV. V lost 0 bases to trimming and J lost 7 bases, with 9 bases between them. The length of the CDR3 is 13 residues.

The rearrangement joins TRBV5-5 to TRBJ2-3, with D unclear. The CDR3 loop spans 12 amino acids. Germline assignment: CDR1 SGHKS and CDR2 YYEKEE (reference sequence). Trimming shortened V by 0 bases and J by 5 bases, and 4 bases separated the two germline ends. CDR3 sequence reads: CASSLAVDTQYF. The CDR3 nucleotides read TGTGCCAGCAGCTTGGCGGTAGATACGCAGTATTTT.

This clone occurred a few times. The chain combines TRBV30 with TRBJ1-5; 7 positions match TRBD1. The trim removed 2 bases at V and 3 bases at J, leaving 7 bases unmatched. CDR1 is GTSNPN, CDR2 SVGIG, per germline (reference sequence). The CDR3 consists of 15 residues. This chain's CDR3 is CAWSLTGEYNQPQHF. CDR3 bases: TGTGCCTGGAGTCTAACAGGGGAATACAATCAGCCCCAGCATTTT.

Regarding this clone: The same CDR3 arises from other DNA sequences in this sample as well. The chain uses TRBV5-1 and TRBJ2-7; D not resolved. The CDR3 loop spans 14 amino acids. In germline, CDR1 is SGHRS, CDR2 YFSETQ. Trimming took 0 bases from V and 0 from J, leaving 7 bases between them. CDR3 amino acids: CASSLDGSSYEQYF. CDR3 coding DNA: TGCGCCAGCAGCTTGGATGGCAGCTCCTACGAGCAGTACTTC.